This T cell receptor (beta chain) was obtained from a study of PD-1 blockade in classical Hodgkin lymphoma. Turning to the study itself: Patients had nivolumab dosed at 3 mg/kg, delivered intravenously every 2 weeks. The study, taken as a whole, reports: Any patient who commenced nivolumab under 1 year after ASCT was excluded. At C4D1, TCR diversity had climbed significantly for CD4+ cells, though not for CD8+ cells.

Remarks on this clone: The antigen is not known.

Time point described: cycle 4 day 1 (C4D1), after 6 weeks of nivolumab. After autologous stem cell transplantation all patients relapsed, and prior brentuximab vedotin exposure differed between cohorts. Germline CDR1 LGHNA, CDR2 YNFKEQ. The V end was cut by 3 bases, the J end by 7 bases, with 21 bases between. The CDR3 extends over 16 amino acids. Sequencing was performed with immunoSEQ multiplex PCR; in TCRdb, only in-frame clones are kept and a portion is missing. This table holds over 20,000 clones, approximately 70% found once. The V call is TRBV4-2, the J call TRBJ1-2; D gene unclear. Sequenced material: peripheral blood mononuclear cells (PBMCs), taken before the fourth cycle of nivolumab. This receptor was obtained from a human donor with classical Hodgkin lymphoma. CDR3 protein: CASSHGSSSGIGGYTF. In DNA form, the CDR3 reads TGTGCCAGCAGCCATGGGAGCAGTTCAGGAATCGGTGGCTACACCTTC.